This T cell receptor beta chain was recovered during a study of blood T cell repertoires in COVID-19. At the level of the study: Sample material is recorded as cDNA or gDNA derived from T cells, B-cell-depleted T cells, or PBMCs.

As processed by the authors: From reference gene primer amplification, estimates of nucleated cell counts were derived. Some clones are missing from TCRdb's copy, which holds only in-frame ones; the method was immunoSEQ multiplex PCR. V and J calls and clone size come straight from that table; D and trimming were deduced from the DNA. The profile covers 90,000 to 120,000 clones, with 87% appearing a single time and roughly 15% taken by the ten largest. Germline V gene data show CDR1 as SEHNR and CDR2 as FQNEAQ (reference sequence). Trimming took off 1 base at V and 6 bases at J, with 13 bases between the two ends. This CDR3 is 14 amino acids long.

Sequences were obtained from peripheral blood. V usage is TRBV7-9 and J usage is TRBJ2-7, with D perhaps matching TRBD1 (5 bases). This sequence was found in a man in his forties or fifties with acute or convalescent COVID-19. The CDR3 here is CASSLGLQGGEQYF. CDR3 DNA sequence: TGTGCCAGCAGCTTAGGGTTGCAGGGCGGCGAGCAGTACTTC.